The next 20 T cell receptor beta chains were all read from a single sample in a study of cytomegalovirus exposure and HLA in healthy donors. Primers: 60 Vbeta forward and 13 Jbeta reverse. Profiling relied on immunoSEQ multiplex PCR, and the TCRdb table lists in-frame clones only, not all of them. The sample has fewer than 150,000 clones, 80% seen once. Input material: PBMCs. Source of these receptors: a male donor in good health and CMV-seronegative.

A few counts support this clone. V and J are TRBV6-5 and TRBJ1-1; D remains unclear. CDR1 and CDR2 from the germline V gene are MNHEY and SVGAGI. The CDR3 is 13 residues long. Trimming removed 5 bases at V and 2 bases at J, with 9 bases between. In nucleotides, the CDR3 is TGTGCCAGCAGTCCGACAACCAACACTGAAGCTTTCTTT. This gives the protein CASSPTTNTEAFF.

Remarks on this clone: The same CDR3 arises from other DNA sequences in this sample as well. The chain employs TRBV6-6 and TRBJ1-6; D unclear. The CDR3 has 15 residues. Germline loops: CDR1 MNHNY, CDR2 SVGAGI (reference sequence). V dropped 2 bases and J dropped 9 bases, with 14 bases sitting between them. The CDR3 sequence is CASSYDGLGSSPLHF. For the CDR3, the DNA is TGTGCCAGCAGTTACGATGGCCTAGGGAGTTCACCCCTCCACTTT.

The gene calls are TRBV7-9 and TRBJ1-3, with D possibly matching TRBD1 (6 bases). The CDR3 spans 16 residues. Germline V lookup: CDR1 SEHNR, CDR2 FQNEAQ (reference sequence). V shed 2 bases and J shed 0 bases, with 11 bases lying between them. The CDR3: CASSLTRGSSGNTIYF. Written as DNA, the CDR3 is TGTGCCAGCAGCTTAACAAGGGGGAGCTCTGGAAACACCATATATTTT. The entire variable domain, with the rest obtained from reference TRBV7-9 and TRBJ1-3, is as follows: DTGVSQNPRHKITKRGQNVTFRCDPISEHNRLYWYRQTLGQGPEFLTYFQNEAQLEKSRLLSDRFSAERPKGSFSTLEIQRTEQGDSAMYLCASSLTRGSSGNTIYFGEGSWLTVV.

The chain has TRBV30 and TRBJ2-5; a weak D match, TRBD1 (6 bases). The CDR3 length is 14 residues. V shed 2 bases and J shed 1 base, with 11 bases lying between them. Germline V lookup: CDR1 GTSNPN, CDR2 SVGIG (reference sequence). This CDR3 reads CAWSFQGSQETQYF. CDR3 coding DNA: TGTGCCTGGAGTTTCCAGGGGAGCCAAGAGACCCAGTACTTC.

V is TRBV27 and J is TRBJ1-6; weak D call: TRBD1 (6 bases). Trimming removed 5 bases at V and 0 bases at J, with 20 bases between. CDR1 and CDR2 from the germline V gene are MNHEY and SMNVEV (reference sequence). The CDR3 is 19 amino acids. CDR3 protein: CASSLTGISAFSYNSPLHF. The CDR3 DNA sequence: TGTGCCAGCAGTCTCACAGGGATATCCGCTTTCTCCTATAATTCACCCCTCCACTTT.

The V call is TRBV27, the J call TRBJ1-2, with 8 positions matching TRBD1. Losses at the gene ends were 5 bases for V and 5 bases for J; bases not matched to a gene: 1. The CDR3 spans 12 residues. Germline V CDR1 and CDR2: MNHEY, SMNVEV (reference sequence). For the CDR3, the DNA is TGTGCCAGCAGTACAGGGGGGTATGGCTACACCTTC. It yields the protein CASSTGGYGYTF.

The chain combines TRBV28 with TRBJ1-2, with 8 bases aligning to TRBD1. Trimming removed 4 bases from V and 2 bases from J; junction bases left unmatched: 6. CDR1 is MDHEN, CDR2 SYDVKM, per germline. CDR3 size: 15 residues. This chain's CDR3 is CASSSGQGINYGYTF. The CDR3 DNA sequence: TGTGCCAGCAGTTCCGGACAGGGCATAAACTATGGCTACACCTTC.

This rearrangement joins TRBV27 to TRBJ2-1; D is unresolved. The CDR3 is 13 amino acids. Per the germline V gene, CDR1 is MNHEY and CDR2 is SMNVEV (reference sequence). The V gene lost 8 bases and the J gene lost 8 bases, with 16 bases spanning the gap. The CDR3 DNA follows: TGTGCCAGCTCCGGAGACCTCGGCCATGAGCAGTTCTTC. Translation gives CASSGDLGHEQFF.

This chain links TRBV5-6 with TRBJ2-5, with D perhaps matching TRBD2 (5 bases). Judging by the DNA end, TRBJ2-7 fits better; the J call may be wrong. Germline values: CDR1 SGHDT, CDR2 YYEEEE. The CDR3 extends over 16 amino acids. CDR3 in amino acids: CASSSTPRGSPYEQYF. The CDR3 bases are TGTGCCAGCAGCTCAACTCCCCGGGGATCACCCTACGAGCAGTACTTC.

The chain recombines TRBV11-2 with TRBJ2-7; a weak D match, TRBD2 (5 bases). The CDR3 contains 12 residues. Trimming removed 0 bases at V and 9 bases at J, with 9 bases between. Germline V CDR1 and CDR2: SGHAT, FQNNGV. The chain's CDR3 is CASSLDSGRQYF. The CDR3, as DNA: TGTGCCAGCAGCTTAGATTCGGGGAGGCAGTACTTC.

This clone turned up a few times. V usage is TRBV4-3 and J usage is TRBJ1-2, with a possible D match to TRBD1 (5 bases). Trimming stripped 1 base from V and 8 bases from J, with 11 bases between. The germline V gene encodes CDR1 LGHNA and CDR2 YSLEER. The CDR3 length is 13 residues. The CDR3 nucleotides read TGCGCCAGCAGCCAAGGACTGGAGGGGGGCTACACCTTC. The encoded protein is CASSQGLEGGYTF.

The chain is built from TRBV30 and TRBJ2-3, with 7 nucleotides matching TRBD2. V lost 2 bases and J lost 2; bases outside the gene matches: 1. Germline V gives CDR1 GTSNPN, CDR2 SVGIG (reference sequence). The CDR3 totals 13 residues. The CDR3 region is CAWSSGDTDTQYF. Written as DNA, the CDR3 is TGTGCCTGGAGTAGCGGGGACACAGATACGCAGTATTTT.

The chain uses TRBV6-1 and TRBJ2-3, with TRBD1 matching 10 bases. Germline V gene data show CDR1 as MNHNS and CDR2 as SASEGT. The V and J ends lost 6 bases and 3 bases, in that order; junction bases with no gene match: 6. The CDR3 consists of 15 residues. CDR3 sequence: CASSPGTGETDTQYF. For the CDR3, the DNA is TGTGCCAGCAGCCCCGGGACAGGGGAGACAGATACGCAGTATTTT.

The CDR3 is CASSKKGAGYTF. As DNA, the CDR3 is TGTGCCAGCAGCAAGAAGGGGGCAGGCTACACCTTC. The chain employs TRBV21-1 and TRBJ1-2; TRBD1, the table's D call, was not compared with the DNA. TRBV21-1 is a pseudogene. This CDR3 has 12 amino acids.

J is TRBJ1-2 and V is TRBV15, with TRBD1 matching 7 bases. The CDR3 consists of 14 residues. Germline CDR1 and CDR2: LNHNV and YYDKDF (reference sequence). Trimming took 5 bases from V and 8 from J; bases not matched to a gene: 11. The DNA of the CDR3 is TGTGCCACCAGCTGGGGGACAGTGGATTTCGGCTACACCTTC. Its translation is CATSWGTVDFGYTF.

This rearrangement joins TRBV28 to TRBJ1-1; D unclear. CDR1 is MDHEN, CDR2 SYDVKM, per germline. V gave up 5 bases and J gave up 0 bases, with 4 bases separating them. The length of the CDR3 is 12 residues. CDR3 DNA: TGTGCCAGCAGTGACTTGAACACTGAAGCTTTCTTT. Residues: CASSDLNTEAFF.

The rearrangement joins TRBV2 to TRBJ1-1, with 7 bases identical to TRBD1. With V trimmed by 6 bases and J by 5 bases, 12 bases remained unmatched. This CDR3 has 15 residues. Germline V gene lookup returns CDR1 SNHLY and CDR2 FYNNEI. The CDR3 loop reads CASRTQGTLMTEAFF. The CDR3 DNA reads as TGTGCCAGCAGGACACAGGGGACTTTGATGACTGAAGCTTTCTTT.

The chain carries TRBV19 and TRBJ2-7, with 10 bases that match TRBD1. Trimming took 3 bases from V and 3 from J; bases not matched to a gene: 5. Germline V CDR1 and CDR2: LNHDA, SQIVND (reference sequence). The CDR3 is 15 amino acids. CDR3 in amino acids: CASSIAGTGDYEQYF. In DNA form, the CDR3 reads TGTGCCAGTAGTATCGCCGGGACAGGGGACTACGAGCAGTACTTC.

The genes are TRBV5-1 and TRBJ1-3; D unresolved. Germline CDR1 and CDR2: SGHRS and YFSETQ. The V and J ends lost 4 bases and 0 bases respectively, with 11 bases between them. This CDR3 contains 15 residues. The CDR3 DNA reads TGCGCCAGCAGCCCAGGTACCGGCTCTGGAAACACCATATATTTT. It encodes CASSPGTGSGNTIYF.

This clone was observed at least ten times. The CDR3 reads CASSQVLLSQNIQYF. CDR3 sequence (DNA): TGCGCCAGCAGCCAAGTTCTCCTATCTCAAAACATTCAGTACTTC. The gene calls are TRBV4-3 and TRBJ2-4; D not certain. The CDR3 covers 15 residues. Trimming removed 1 base from V and 5 bases from J, with 12 bases in between. The germline V gene has CDR1 LGHNA and CDR2 YSLEER.